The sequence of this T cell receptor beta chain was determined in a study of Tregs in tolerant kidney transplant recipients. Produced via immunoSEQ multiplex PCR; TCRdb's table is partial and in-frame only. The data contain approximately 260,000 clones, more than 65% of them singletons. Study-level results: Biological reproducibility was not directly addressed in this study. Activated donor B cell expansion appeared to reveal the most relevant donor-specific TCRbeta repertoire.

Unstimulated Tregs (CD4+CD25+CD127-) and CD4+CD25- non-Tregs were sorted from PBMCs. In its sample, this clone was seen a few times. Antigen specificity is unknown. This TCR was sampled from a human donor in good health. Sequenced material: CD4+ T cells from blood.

In nucleotides, the CDR3 is TGCGCCAGCAAGTGGGGTATTGCAACTAATGAAAAACTGTTTTTT. This gives the protein CASKWGIATNEKLFF. The chain employs TRBV4-1 and TRBJ1-4; D is unclear. V was clipped by 7 bases and J by 0 bases, with 12 bases between them. Germline CDR1 MGHRA, CDR2 YSYEKL. CDR3 length equals 15 residues.